Presented here are 19 T cell receptor beta chains from one specimen sequenced in a study of graft-versus-host responses after intestinal transplantation. Measured with immunoSEQ multiplex PCR; TCRdb has only the in-frame clones, and not every one. In the table there are over 100,000 clones, 90% to 95% of which are singletons. Their cognate antigens are unknown. The material sequenced was unstimulated CD8+ T cells sorted from spleen or lymph node cells, taken before transplant. These receptors were taken from a human donor who was the organ donor for an intestinal transplant.

The CDR3 DNA reads TGTGCCAGCAGCGTAAGCGGGAGGGCCTTCAATGAGCAGTTCTTC. Amino acid sequence: CASSVSGRAFNEQFF. The chain uses TRBV9 and TRBJ2-1, with 10 nucleotides matching TRBD2. Unmatched junction bases numbered 4, after V lost 1 base and J lost 6 bases. Per the germline V gene, CDR1 is SGDLS and CDR2 is YYNGEE. The CDR3 is 15 residues long.

The gene calls are TRBV10-3 and TRBJ1-3; D not resolved. The CDR3 extends over 15 amino acids. Trimming took 2 bases from V and 4 from J, leaving 12 bases between them. CDR1 is ENHRY and CDR2 is SYGVKD in the germline V gene. The CDR3 sequence: CAISETHMGGNTIYF. For the CDR3, the DNA is TGTGCCATCAGTGAGACCCATATGGGAGGAAACACCATATATTTT.

This clone was detected only a few times. The gene calls are TRBV6-6 and TRBJ2-7; 7 bases map to TRBD2. The CDR3 consists of 13 residues. Germline V gene lookup returns CDR1 MNHNY and CDR2 SVGAGI (reference sequence). With 3 bases clipped from V and 6 bases from J, the junction kept 5 bases outside the gene matches. The chain's CDR3 is CASSYSLAAEQYF. In DNA form, the CDR3 reads TGTGCCAGCAGTTATTCTCTAGCGGCCGAGCAGTACTTC.

The chain links TRBV27 to TRBJ1-4; 8 bases align to TRBD1. The CDR3 is 16 amino acids. J lost 0 bases, V lost 5 bases, and 5 bases had no gene match. Looked up from germline, CDR1 is MNHEY and CDR2 is SMNVEV (reference sequence). For the CDR3, the DNA is TGTGCCAGCAGTCCCTGGACAGGGTCAACTAATGAAAAACTGTTTTTT. It codes for CASSPWTGSTNEKLFF.

Note on this clone: Within the sample, other DNA sequences also encode this same CDR3. The chain recombines TRBV10-3 with TRBJ2-2; 8 bases agree with TRBD1. CDR3 size: 15 residues. The germline CDR1 and CDR2 sequences are ENHRY and SYGVKD. The junction had 6 bases not matched to a gene; V was cut back by 3 bases and J by 6 bases. The CDR3 reads CAISDPTGAAGELFF. DNA of the CDR3: TGTGCCATCAGTGATCCGACAGGGGCGGCCGGGGAGCTGTTTTTT.

This clone came up once. The chain joins TRBV9 to TRBJ2-1, with a tentative D call TRBD2 (6 bases). Germline V CDR1 and CDR2: SGDLS, YYNGEE. The length of the CDR3 is 14 residues. The V gene lost 4 bases and the J gene lost 0 bases, with 8 bases spanning the gap. The CDR3 DNA reads as TGTGCCAGCAGCCCCGGGGGCTCCTACAATGAGCAGTTCTTC. Its translation: CASSPGGSYNEQFF.

The chain employs TRBV7-9 and TRBJ2-1, with no clear D. The CDR3 totals 10 residues. Germline CDR1 reads SEHNR; CDR2 reads FQNEAQ (reference sequence). V was clipped by 4 bases and J by 5 bases, with 0 bases between them. The CDR3 nucleotides read TGTGCCAGCAGCTACAATGAGCAGTTCTTC. It specifies CASSYNEQFF.

The chain employs TRBV7-2 and TRBJ2-7; the match to TRBD1 covers 8 bases. Germline assignment: CDR1 SGHTA and CDR2 FQGNSA. With V trimmed by 5 bases and J by 2 bases, 5 bases remained unmatched. This CDR3 comprises 14 residues. The chain's CDR3 is CASSPGRGPYEQYF. In DNA form, the CDR3 reads TGTGCCAGCAGCCCGGGCAGGGGGCCCTACGAGCAGTACTTC.

This rearrangement joins TRBV4-2 to TRBJ2-7, with 12 bases matching TRBD2. The CDR3 consists of 15 residues. Looked up from germline, CDR1 is LGHNA and CDR2 is YNFKEQ. V was clipped by 4 bases and J by 4 bases; unmatched bases: 5. The CDR3 loop reads CASSLGLAGTYEQYF. CDR3 nucleotides: TGTGCCAGCAGCCTGGGACTAGCGGGCACTTACGAGCAGTACTTC.

In its sample, this clone was seen once. The rearrangement uses TRBV27 and TRBJ1-2; D not certain. This CDR3 comprises 14 residues. Germline V gives CDR1 MNHEY, CDR2 SMNVEV (reference sequence). V gave up 0 bases and J gave up 4 bases, with 9 bases separating them. The CDR3 is CASSLSLDSYGYTF. The CDR3, as DNA: TGTGCCAGCAGTTTATCACTGGACTCCTATGGCTACACCTTC.

This chain links TRBV23-1 with TRBJ2-3, with 7 bases matching TRBD2. TRBV23-1 has ORF status, its function being uncertain. V lost 6 bases and J lost 0; bases outside the gene matches: 21. This CDR3 is 20 amino acids long. CDR3 sequence (DNA): TGCGCCAGCAGACGACTCCACCTGAGGGCTAGCGGCACAAGCACAGATACGCAGTATTTT. Its protein product is CASRRLHLRASGTSTDTQYF.

Worth noting for this clone: At one end, the junction sequence differs from germline, possibly due to a read error. This rearrangement joins TRBV11-2 to TRBJ2-7, with D perhaps TRBD2 (7 bases). There are 12 residues in the CDR3. Germline lookup yields CDR1 SGHAT and CDR2 FQNNGV. The CDR3 loop is CASTQSRGGEVF. CDR3 nucleotide sequence: TGTGCCAGCACCCAAAGTAGGGGGGGCGAGGTCTTC.

The J gene is TRBJ2-2, the V gene TRBV2; D is perhaps TRBD1 or TRBD2 (5 bases each). Germline assignment: CDR1 SNHLY and CDR2 FYNNEI. This CDR3 region has 12 residues. Trimming shortened V by 6 bases and J by 5 bases, and 7 bases separated the two germline ends. The DNA for the CDR3 is TGTGCCAGCAGAGAGGGGACCGGGGAGCTGTTTTTT. It specifies CASREGTGELFF.

The V call is TRBV30, the J call TRBJ1-1, with TRBD1 as a possible D gene (5 bases). The germline V gene has CDR1 GTSNPN and CDR2 SVGIG (reference sequence). Trimming removed 2 bases at V and 2 bases at J, with 9 bases between. This CDR3 spans 13 amino acids. The CDR3 region is CAWSHTGNTEAFF. CDR3 sequence (DNA): TGTGCCTGGAGTCACACAGGAAACACTGAAGCTTTCTTT.

J is TRBJ2-7 and V is TRBV28, with D perhaps matching TRBD1 or TRBD2 (5 bases each). Germline CDR1 reads MDHEN; CDR2 reads SYDVKM. Between the trimmed V and J ends, which lost 5 bases and 3 bases, there was a span of 11 bases. This CDR3 spans 13 amino acids. As DNA, the CDR3 is TGTGCCAGCAGTGACCAGGGAGTCTACGAGCAGTACTTC. Its translation is CASSDQGVYEQYF.

The chain employs TRBV2 and TRBJ2-3; perhaps TRBD2 as D (5 bases). Germline loops: CDR1 SNHLY, CDR2 FYNNEI. Trimming stripped 8 bases from V and 4 bases from J, with 7 bases between. The CDR3 spans 11 residues. CDR3 protein: CASFGADTQYF. The CDR3 DNA reads TGTGCCAGCTTCGGGGCAGATACGCAGTATTTT.

The rearrangement joins TRBV4-1 to TRBJ2-7; D is ambiguous. CDR1 MGHRA and CDR2 YSYEKL come from the germline V gene. The CDR3 loop spans 14 amino acids. V dropped 1 base and J dropped 3 bases, with 10 bases sitting between them. CDR3 sequence (DNA): TGCGCCAGCAGCCAAGCGCACGGGTACTACGAGCAGTACTTC. It encodes CASSQAHGYYEQYF.

The chain carries TRBV6-6 and TRBJ2-5; the match to TRBD1 covers 8 bases. The length of the CDR3 is 15 residues. V lost 2 bases, J lost 5 bases, and 7 bases stayed unmatched. Germline CDR1 MNHNY, CDR2 SVGAGI (reference sequence). The CDR3 DNA follows: TGTGCCAGCAGTTACGAGACAGGGGAGATCGAGACCCAGTACTTC. Encoded protein: CASSYETGEIETQYF.

This chain links TRBV30 with TRBJ2-1; D remains unclear. The V gene lost 3 bases and the J gene lost 9 bases, with 12 bases spanning the gap. CDR3 length equals 12 residues. Germline V lookup: CDR1 GTSNPN, CDR2 SVGIG (reference sequence). The CDR3 bases are TGTGCCTGGAGCATCCCCGGCGGTGAGCAGTTCTTC. Translating it yields CAWSIPGGEQFF.